This entry lists 31 T cell receptor beta chains sequenced from one sample in a study of T cell clonotyping in hematopoietic cell transplantation. Data came from immunoSEQ multiplex PCR; TCRdb stores just in-frame clones and leaves some out. The table records about 69,000 clones, almost 97% of them present only once. The time point is: recipient sample about 28 days before transplant, after cytoreduction. Here the sequenced sample was peripheral blood mononuclear cells, taken before stem cell transplant. Every receptor here comes from a woman aged 45 to 65 with acute myeloid leukemia. Some clones in this sample may be carry-over from other donors' samples.

The chain uses TRBV10-3 and TRBJ2-2, with 10 bases matching TRBD2. The J segment lost 0 bases and the V segment lost 6 bases, leaving 7 bases of the junction unmatched. CDR1 is ENHRY and CDR2 is SYGVKD in the germline V gene. The length of the CDR3 is 17 residues. The CDR3 region has the DNA TGTGCCATCAGGGGGATAGCGGGGGGATCGAACACCGGGGAGCTGTTTTTT. This sequence encodes CAIRGIAGGSNTGELFF.

This rearrangement joins TRBV4-1 to TRBJ1-5, with D possibly matching TRBD1 (5 bases). The V end lost 2 bases, the J end lost 6 bases, and 11 bases lay between the germline ends. This CDR3 has 14 residues. Germline V gene sequence: CDR1 MGHRA, CDR2 YSYEKL. CDR3 protein: CASSQNNGGQPQHF. The CDR3, as DNA: TGCGCCAGCAGCCAAAATAACGGGGGTCAGCCCCAGCATTTT.

This chain links TRBV15 with TRBJ1-3; no definite D call. Trimming cost V 3 bases and J 5 bases, with 14 bases left between them. The CDR3 is made up of 15 amino acids. CDR1 is LNHNV and CDR2 is YYDKDF in the germline V gene (reference sequence). This CDR3 reads CATSSPSSPRNTIYF. Here the CDR3 DNA reads TGTGCCACCAGCAGTCCAAGCTCACCCAGAAACACCATATATTTT.

The chain has TRBV6-1 and TRBJ2-7; D call uncertain. Per the germline V gene, CDR1 is MNHNS and CDR2 is SASEGT. Trimming removed 4 bases at V and 9 bases at J, with 10 bases between. The CDR3 length is 11 residues. The CDR3 loop is CASSVDVGQYF. CDR3 nucleotides: TGTGCCAGCAGTGTGGACGTTGGGCAGTACTTC.

The chain has TRBV30 and TRBJ1-5; the match to TRBD1 covers 9 bases. The CDR3 runs 16 residues. The J segment lost 3 bases and the V segment lost 1 base, leaving 7 bases of the junction unmatched. Germline CDR1 is GTSNPN and CDR2 is SVGIG (reference sequence). The CDR3 sequence is CAWSALQGAVNQPQHF. CDR3 coding DNA: TGTGCCTGGAGTGCCCTACAGGGGGCAGTCAATCAGCCCCAGCATTTT.

The chain links TRBV7-9 to TRBJ1-1, with D possibly matching TRBD1 (5 bases). Trimming left V 5 bases short and J 0 bases short, with 16 bases between. Germline CDR1 and CDR2: SEHNR and FQNEAQ (reference sequence). This CDR3 spans 16 amino acids. The CDR3 region is CASSGWEGPMNTEAFF. CDR3 nucleotide sequence: TGTGCCAGCAGCGGTTGGGAGGGGCCGATGAACACTGAAGCTTTCTTT.

The rearrangement links TRBV30 to TRBJ1-2; no definite D call. The V gene lost 0 bases and the J gene lost 8 bases, with 7 bases spanning the gap. Germline CDR1 is GTSNPN and CDR2 is SVGIG (reference sequence). The CDR3 is 11 residues long. CDR3 DNA sequence: TGTGCCTGGAGTGTAGGGAGCGGCTACACCTTC. Translating gives CAWSVGSGYTF.

This sequence joins TRBV11-2 and TRBJ1-1; D is ambiguous. This CDR3 region has 14 residues. CDR1 and CDR2 (germline): SGHAT, FQNNGV. The germline V and J ends were trimmed by 5 bases and 6 bases, with 16 bases remaining between them. The DNA for the CDR3 is TGTGCCAGCAGCCGTTTCGGGCTTAGGGCTGAAGCTTTCTTT. Protein sequence: CASSRFGLRAEAFF.

This clone is a singleton in its sample. V gene TRBV19 combines with J gene TRBJ2-2; 8 bases align to TRBD2. V was pared by 7 bases and J by 7 bases, with 11 bases of the junction left unmatched. CDR3 length: 15 amino acids. CDR1 and CDR2 (germline): LNHDA, SQIVND (reference sequence). CDR3: CASTSNGGASGELFF. CDR3 DNA sequence: TGTGCCAGTACCTCTAACGGGGGGGCGAGCGGGGAGCTGTTTTTT. Full variable domain (outside the CDR3, taken from reference TRBV19 and TRBJ2-2): DGGITQSPKYLFRKEGQNVTLSCEQNLNHDAMYWYRQDPGQGLRLIYYSQIVNDFQKGDIAEGYSVSREKKESFPLTVTSAQKNPTAFYLCASTSNGGASGELFFGEGSRLTVL.

The rearrangement uses TRBV27 and TRBJ2-2; TRBD1 matches at 11 bases. The CDR3 extends over 14 amino acids. The germline V gene encodes CDR1 MNHEY and CDR2 SMNVEV (reference sequence). Trimming at V came to 5 bases and at J to 6 bases, leaving 2 bases not matched to a gene. This chain's CDR3 is CASSRTGGPGELFF. CDR3 DNA: TGTGCCAGCAGTCGGACAGGGGGCCCCGGGGAGCTGTTTTTT.

This clone came up once. This chain links TRBV6-1 with TRBJ1-2; tentative D call: TRBD1 (6 bases). Trimming removed 4 bases at V and 8 bases at J, with 20 bases between. In germline, CDR1 is MNHNS, CDR2 SASEGT. This CDR3 is 15 amino acids long. The CDR3 DNA follows: TGTGCCAGCAGTGTGTCTCCAGGGGTTTCAGGCGGCTACACCTTC. Its protein is CASSVSPGVSGGYTF.

The chain uses TRBV4-1 and TRBJ1-3, with 7 positions matching TRBD1. V lost 1 base and J lost 8; bases outside the gene matches: 5. The CDR3 runs 14 residues. Germline CDR1 is MGHRA and CDR2 is YSYEKL. DNA for the CDR3: TGCGCCAGCAGCCAAGCGCGACAGGGAGACACCATATATTTT. This translates into CASSQARQGDTIYF.

This clone was seen a single time. The chain joins TRBV2 to TRBJ2-7, with D perhaps TRBD1 or TRBD2 (5 bases each). Germline lookup yields CDR1 SNHLY and CDR2 FYNNEI. Deletions cut 2 bases from V and 6 bases from J, with 17 bases between. The CDR3 runs to 15 residues. DNA for the CDR3: TGTGCCAGCAGTGAAACGCGGTCGGGAAGGGGCGAGCAGTACTTC. Its translation: CASSETRSGRGEQYF.

The chain recombines TRBV5-4 with TRBJ1-1, with D possibly matching TRBD1 (6 bases). CDR1 SGHNT and CDR2 YYREEE come from the germline V gene (reference sequence). This CDR3 spans 17 amino acids. Trimming took off 0 bases at V and 3 bases at J, with 18 bases between the two ends. CDR3 nucleotide sequence: TGTGCCAGCAGCTTGGGAATAACAGGGCTTTCGGACACTGAAGCTTTCTTT. Residues: CASSLGITGLSDTEAFF.

The V and J genes are TRBV7-2 and TRBJ2-5, with 7 bases lining up with TRBD2. Trimming cost V 5 bases and J 2 bases; bases outside gene matches: 14. The germline gives CDR1 SGHTA, CDR2 FQGNSA. The CDR3 has 17 amino acids. This chain's CDR3 is CASSHRDYLPQQETQYF. CDR3 in DNA: TGTGCCAGCAGCCACCGGGACTACCTACCACAACAAGAGACCCAGTACTTC.

This clone was observed a handful of times. The chain is built from TRBV2 and TRBJ1-1, with D unresolved. Between the trimmed V and J ends, which lost 3 bases and 7 bases, there was a span of 9 bases. There are 12 residues in the CDR3. CDR1 and CDR2 (germline): SNHLY, FYNNEI. The CDR3: CASSDVGSEAFF. The DNA for the CDR3 is TGTGCCAGCAGTGATGTGGGCAGTGAAGCTTTCTTT. Full variable domain (missing parts from reference TRBV2 and TRBJ1-1): EPEVTQTPSHQVTQMGQEVILRCVPISNHLYFYWYRQILGQKVEFLVSFYNNEISEKSEIFDDQFSVERPDGSNFTLKIRSTKLEDSAMYFCASSDVGSEAFFGQGTRLTVV.

The chain has TRBV28 and TRBJ1-3, with D hard to call. Per germline, CDR1 MDHEN and CDR2 SYDVKM. The CDR3 covers 15 residues. Between the trimmed V and J ends, which lost 6 bases and 0 bases, there was a span of 12 bases. The CDR3 coding sequence is TGTGCCAGCAGGCGGACGGCTAGCTCTGGAAACACCATATATTTT. Residues: CASRRTASSGNTIYF.

With respect to this clone: Other DNA sequences in this sample translate to the same CDR3. The chain links TRBV30 to TRBJ1-2; a weak D match, TRBD1 (5 bases). Trimming took off 1 base at V and 4 bases at J, with 7 bases between the two ends. The germline V gene encodes CDR1 GTSNPN and CDR2 SVGIG (reference sequence). The CDR3 runs to 12 residues. In DNA, the CDR3 is TGTGCCTGGAGTGCGGGGGGCTATGGCTACACCTTC. It specifies CAWSAGGYGYTF.

The gene calls are TRBV7-9 and TRBJ1-2, with D unresolved. The CDR3 totals 14 residues. Per the germline V gene, CDR1 is SEHNR and CDR2 is FQNEAQ (reference sequence). Trimming shortened V by 3 bases and J by 8 bases, and 16 bases separated the two germline ends. Here the CDR3 DNA reads TGTGCCAGCAGCTTGGAGGTGGAGGGAGGCGGCTACACCTTC. It encodes CASSLEVEGGGYTF.

As to this clone: No DNA is shown, since the ends of the CDR3 on it are uncertain; the CDR3 is the one TCRdb lists. V gene TRBV28 combines with J gene TRBJ2-7; the table names TRBD2, a call not compared with the DNA. Germline CDR1 is MDHEN and CDR2 is SYDVKM. The CDR3 spans 13 residues, counting both ends. This CDR3 is CASSSSGVYGQYF.

V and J are TRBV19 and TRBJ2-6; the D gene is possibly TRBD2 (6 bases). This CDR3 contains 16 residues. The V end was cut by 5 bases, the J end by 0 bases, with 11 bases between. Germline-derived CDR1 and CDR2 are LNHDA and SQIVND (reference sequence). The CDR3 reads CASSSGLYSGANVLTF. CDR3 in DNA: TGTGCCAGTAGTTCGGGACTGTACTCTGGGGCCAACGTCCTGACTTTC. The full variable domain, completed using reference TRBV19 and TRBJ2-6, is DGGITQSPKYLFRKEGQNVTLSCEQNLNHDAMYWYRQDPGQGLRLIYYSQIVNDFQKGDIAEGYSVSREKKESFPLTVTSAQKNPTAFYLCASSSGLYSGANVLTFGAGSRLTVL.

The J gene is TRBJ1-1, the V gene TRBV29-1; weak D call: TRBD1 (6 bases). The germline CDR1 and CDR2 sequences are SQVTM and ANQGSEA. CDR3 length equals 13 residues. The V end lost 2 bases, the J end lost 4 bases, and 11 bases lay between the germline ends. CDR3 protein: CSVERGGSTEAFF. The CDR3 DNA sequence: TGCAGCGTTGAACGAGGGGGTAGCACTGAAGCTTTCTTT.

This chain uses TRBV19 with TRBJ2-7, with D possibly matching TRBD1 (6 bases). V lost 3 bases to trimming and J lost 3 bases, with 9 bases between them. CDR1 is LNHDA and CDR2 is SQIVND in the germline V gene (reference sequence). The CDR3 contains 13 residues. CDR3 amino acids: CASSIAGDYEQYF. The DNA for the CDR3 is TGTGCCAGTAGTATTGCAGGGGACTACGAGCAGTACTTC. The complete variable domain, with remaining parts taken from reference TRBV19 and TRBJ2-7, reads DGGITQSPKYLFRKEGQNVTLSCEQNLNHDAMYWYRQDPGQGLRLIYYSQIVNDFQKGDIAEGYSVSREKKESFPLTVTSAQKNPTAFYLCASSIAGDYEQYFGPGTRLTVT.

The chain couples TRBV30 to TRBJ1-2, with D maybe TRBD1 (5 bases). The CDR3 is 13 residues long. CDR1 and CDR2 from the germline V gene are GTSNPN and SVGIG (reference sequence). V lost 2 bases and J 8 bases, leaving 15 bases between the germline ends. The CDR3 sequence is CAWSPGFIMGYTF. The CDR3 bases are TGTGCCTGGAGTCCAGGGTTTATAATGGGCTACACCTTC. Filled out from reference TRBV30 and TRBJ1-2, the complete variable domain reads SQTIHQWPATLVQPVGSPLSLECTVEGTSNPNLYWYRQAAGRGLQLLFYSVGIGQISSEVPQNLSASRPQDRQFILSSKKLLLSDSGFYLCAWSPGFIMGYTFGSGTRLTVV.

The J gene is TRBJ1-2, the V gene TRBV19; 8 nucleotides align to TRBD1. V was clipped by 5 bases and J by 2 bases; unmatched bases: 1. In germline, CDR1 is LNHDA, CDR2 SQIVND (reference sequence). This CDR3 comprises 13 residues. CDR3 region: CASSRQGNYGYTF. DNA for the CDR3: TGTGCCAGTAGTCGACAGGGGAACTATGGCTACACCTTC.

The J gene is TRBJ1-5, the V gene TRBV2; D remains ambiguous. Germline V gene sequence: CDR1 SNHLY, CDR2 FYNNEI. The V end lost 6 bases, the J end lost 0 bases, and 6 bases lay between the germline ends. The CDR3 extends over 13 amino acids. CDR3 in amino acids: CASSVYSNQPQHF. In nucleotides, the CDR3 is TGTGCCAGCAGCGTGTATAGCAATCAGCCCCAGCATTTT.

V and J are TRBV27 and TRBJ1-2; D is unclear. V lost 6 bases to trimming and J lost 7 bases, with 12 bases between them. Germline lookup yields CDR1 MNHEY and CDR2 SMNVEV (reference sequence). This CDR3 region has 12 residues. CDR3 coding DNA: TGTGCCAGCAGGCCGGCCTCGGGTGGCTACACCTTC. Encoded protein: CASRPASGGYTF.

The chain recombines TRBV7-6 with TRBJ2-3, with D possibly being TRBD1 or TRBD2 (5 bases each). The CDR3 sequence is 14 residues long. Germline-derived CDR1 and CDR2 are SGHVS and FNYEAQ. The V gene lost 4 bases and the J gene lost 2 bases, with 10 bases spanning the gap. The CDR3 reads CASSSGTSTDTQYF. CDR3 coding DNA: TGTGCCAGCAGCTCTGGGACCTCCACAGATACGCAGTATTTT.

About this clone itself: The junction shows a germline mismatch at one end, possibly a read error. The chain employs TRBV7-7 and TRBJ2-2; the match to TRBD2 covers 8 bases. The CDR3 is made up of 16 amino acids. The germline V gene has CDR1 SSHAT and CDR2 FNYEAQ (reference sequence). The CDR3: CASSSTSGANTGELFF. Here the CDR3 DNA reads TGTGCTAGCAGCTCAACTAGCGGAGCGAACACCGGGGAGCTGTTTTTT.

The CDR3 region has the DNA TGCAGCGTTGAAGTTCGGTCGAAGGCGATGAACACTGAAGCTTTCTTT. It specifies CSVEVRSKAMNTEAFF. The V gene is TRBV29-1, the J gene TRBJ1-1, with unresolved D. The V gene's germline CDR1 is SQVTM and CDR2 ANQGSEA. CDR3 size: 16 residues. The germline V and J ends were trimmed by 1 base and 0 bases, with 15 bases remaining between them.

The rearrangement links TRBV27 to TRBJ2-7; D may match TRBD1 or TRBD2 (5 bases each). Per the germline V gene, CDR1 is MNHEY and CDR2 is SMNVEV (reference sequence). This CDR3 contains 15 residues. V was clipped by 1 base and J by 6 bases, with 16 bases between them. DNA for the CDR3: TGTGCCAGCAGTTTATTCGAGGGGCCACCTGTCGAGCAGTACTTC. Translation gives CASSLFEGPPVEQYF.